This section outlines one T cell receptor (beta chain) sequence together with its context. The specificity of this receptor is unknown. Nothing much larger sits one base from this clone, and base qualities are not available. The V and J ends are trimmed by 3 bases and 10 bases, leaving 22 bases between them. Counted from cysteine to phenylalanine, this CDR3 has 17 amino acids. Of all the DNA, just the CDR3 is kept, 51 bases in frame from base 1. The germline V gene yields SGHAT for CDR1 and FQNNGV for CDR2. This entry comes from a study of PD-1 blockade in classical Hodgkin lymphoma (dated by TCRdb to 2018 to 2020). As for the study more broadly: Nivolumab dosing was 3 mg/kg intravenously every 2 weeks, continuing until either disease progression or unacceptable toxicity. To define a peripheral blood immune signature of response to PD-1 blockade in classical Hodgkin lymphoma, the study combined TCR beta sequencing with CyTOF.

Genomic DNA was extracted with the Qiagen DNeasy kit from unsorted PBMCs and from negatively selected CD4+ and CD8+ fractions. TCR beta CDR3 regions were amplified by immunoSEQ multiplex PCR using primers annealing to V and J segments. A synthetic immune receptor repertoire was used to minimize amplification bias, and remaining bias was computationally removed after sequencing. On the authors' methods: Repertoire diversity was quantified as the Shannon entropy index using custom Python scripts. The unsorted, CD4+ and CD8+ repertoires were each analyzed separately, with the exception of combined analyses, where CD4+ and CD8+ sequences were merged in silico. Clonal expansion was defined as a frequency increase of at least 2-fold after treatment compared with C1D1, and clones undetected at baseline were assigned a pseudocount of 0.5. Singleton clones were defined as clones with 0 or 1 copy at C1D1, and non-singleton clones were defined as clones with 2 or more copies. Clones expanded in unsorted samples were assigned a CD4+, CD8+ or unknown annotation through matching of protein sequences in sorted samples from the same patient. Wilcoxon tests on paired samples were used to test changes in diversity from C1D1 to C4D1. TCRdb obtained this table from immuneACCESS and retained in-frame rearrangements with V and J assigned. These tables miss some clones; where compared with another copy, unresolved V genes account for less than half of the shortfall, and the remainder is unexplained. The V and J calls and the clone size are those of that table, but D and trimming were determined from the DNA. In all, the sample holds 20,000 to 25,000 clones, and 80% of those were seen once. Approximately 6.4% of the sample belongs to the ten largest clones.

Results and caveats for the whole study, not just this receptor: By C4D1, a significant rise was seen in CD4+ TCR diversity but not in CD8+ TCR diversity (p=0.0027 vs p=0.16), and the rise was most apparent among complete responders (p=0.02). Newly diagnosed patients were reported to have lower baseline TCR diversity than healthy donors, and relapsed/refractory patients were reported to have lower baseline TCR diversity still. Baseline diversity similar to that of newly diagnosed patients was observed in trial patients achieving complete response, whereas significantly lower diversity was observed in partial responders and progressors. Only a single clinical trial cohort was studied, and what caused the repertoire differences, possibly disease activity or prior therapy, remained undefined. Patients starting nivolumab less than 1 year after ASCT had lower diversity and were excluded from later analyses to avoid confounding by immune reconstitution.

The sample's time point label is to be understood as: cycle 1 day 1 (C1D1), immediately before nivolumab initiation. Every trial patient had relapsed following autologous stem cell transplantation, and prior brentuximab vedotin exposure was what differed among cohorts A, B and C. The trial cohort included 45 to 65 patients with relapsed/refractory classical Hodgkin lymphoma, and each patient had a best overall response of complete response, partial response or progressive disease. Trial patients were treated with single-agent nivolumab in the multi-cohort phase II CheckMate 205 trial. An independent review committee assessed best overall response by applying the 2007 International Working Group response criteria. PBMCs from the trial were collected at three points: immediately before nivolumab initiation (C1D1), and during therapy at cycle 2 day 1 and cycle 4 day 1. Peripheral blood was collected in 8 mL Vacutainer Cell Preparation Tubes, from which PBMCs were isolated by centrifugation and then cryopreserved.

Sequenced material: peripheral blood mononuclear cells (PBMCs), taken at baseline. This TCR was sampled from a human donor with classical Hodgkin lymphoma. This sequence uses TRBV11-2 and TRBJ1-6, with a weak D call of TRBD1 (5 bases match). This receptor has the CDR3 CASSFSPGTRGISPLHF. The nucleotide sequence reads TGTGCCAGCAGCTTTAGCCCCGGGACGCGTGGTATCTCACCCCTCCACTTT. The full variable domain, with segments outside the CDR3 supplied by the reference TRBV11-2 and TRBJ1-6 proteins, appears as EAGVAQSPRYKIIEKRQSVAFWCNPISGHATLYWYQQILGQGPKLLIQFQNNGVVDDSQLPKDRFSAERLKGVDSTLKIQPAKLEDSAVYLCASSFSPGTRGISPLHFGNGTRLTVT.